The clone carrying this T cell receptor beta chain was seen a handful of times. The antigen is unknown. These data are taken from a study of T cell repertoires in cytomegalovirus infection. Study at large: Both CMV infection and a matching HLA type were indicated by public TCR beta signatures. The study's findings and limits: Predominance within the ex vivo response was attributable to HLA-C-restricted CMV-specific TCR beta clonotypes.

Each CDR3 protein gets one entry after TCRdb re-called the reads with MiXCR. The sample shows more than 200,000 distinct CDR3 sequences, approximately 10% of them seen only once. With 5 bases removed from V and 10 bases from J, the gap between germline ends came to 9 bases. Germline V gene data show CDR1 as MDHEN and CDR2 as SYDVKM. The CDR3 sequence is 12 residues long. The J gene is TRBJ1-6, the V gene TRBV28; tentative D call: TRBD1 (5 bases). This receptor was taken from a human donor in good health (CMV status not recorded). Some clones in this sample may be carry-over from other donors' samples. The sequenced sample consisted of PBMCs. CDR3 amino acids: CASSPGKSPLHF. The CDR3 nucleotides are TGTGCCAGCAGTCCAGGGAAATCACCCCTCCACTTT.